Reported below is one T cell receptor beta chain. Its cognate antigen is unknown. This specimen comes from a study of T cells expressing NK-cell markers. Study details: The authors derived TCR beta repertoires from sorted CD3+CD56+NKG2C+, CD3+CD56+NKG2C- and CD3+CD56-NKG2C+ T cells. Within the sequenced cohort of eight donors, seven exhibited HCMV seropositivity and one was seronegative.

Reprocessing the 5' RACE reads, TCRdb reports a single entry for every CDR3 protein and omits DNA. The sample table includes approximately 170,000 distinct CDR3 sequences. General observations from the study: Each of six donors carried dominant NKG2C+ clonotypes accounting for about 1.0-7.0% of CD8+ T cells. In a handful of donors, these clonotypes also led the CD3+CD56-NKG2C+ fraction.

Germline V gives CDR1 SNHLY, CDR2 FYNNEI. The CDR3 consists of 14 residues. The receptor comes from a man between 18 and 69 years old in good health. This sequence joins TRBV2 and TRBJ1-2; TCRdb calls TRBD1, which cannot be checked without DNA. Sequences were obtained from blood T cells: a sorted CD56 or NKG2C T cell subset, CD4+ or CD8+ T cells, or bulk PBMC T cells (not recorded which). CDR3 amino acids: CASSEGGVSYGYTF.